A selection of T cell receptor beta chains follows, all from one sample in a study of early T cells in non-severe SARS-CoV-2 infection. TCRdb re-called the 5' RACE reads with MiXCR, one entry per CDR3 protein. Of 62,000 or so distinct CDR3 sequences detected, less than 10% appear once; the ten largest clones hold 1.2%. The sample taken for sequencing was whole blood. The receptors were sampled from an adult who was a healthcare worker with PCR-confirmed SARS-CoV-2 infection or an uninfected control (not recorded which). Both conserved end residues are part of each CDR3. Part of the rows lack a size; the others show once, few, many or a class for expanded clones.

abundance,j_gene,len,v_gene,CDR3aa
-,TRBJ1-6,17,TRBV4-2,CASSQDSYQGAYSPLHF
-,TRBJ2-1,15,TRBV5-1,CASSLVRDGDNEQFF
-,TRBJ1-5,15,TRBV6-1,CASSEVGGDNQPQHF
-,TRBJ1-1,15,TRBV12-3/TRBV12-4,CASSLAQGFVTEAFF
-,TRBJ2-3,11,TRBV11-2,CASSLQWGPYF
-,TRBJ2-5,16,TRBV10-2,CASSEGDGGSGETQYF
many,TRBJ2-2,17,TRBV7-6,CAALNPWGTGGPGELFF
-,TRBJ2-1,15,TRBV6-1,CASSSGTGGNSEQFF
many,TRBJ2-5,14,TRBV18,CASSPGVVTETQYF
many,TRBJ1-4,14,TRBV7-6,CASSLGATNEKLFF
few,TRBJ2-1,13,TRBV24-1,CATSETTGGWQFF
few,TRBJ2-2,14,TRBV27,CASSFQTGAGELFF
many,TRBJ2-3,13,TRBV6-5,CASRRDNTDTQYF
few,TRBJ2-1,15,TRBV5-1,CASSLEGRISDEQFF
few,TRBJ1-1,13,TRBV25-1,CASSAWTGEEAFF
-,TRBJ2-1,14,TRBV4-1,CASSGQRGYNEQFF
-,TRBJ1-6,14,TRBV15,CATSRATGGSPLHF
many,TRBJ1-1,13,TRBV7-9,CAINPGLNTEAFF